The TCR beta chain described here comes from a study of response to subunit inactivated influenza vaccine. This clonotype was found many times. TCRdb processed the RT-PCR reads anew with MiXCR; each CDR3 protein has one entry. The sample yields under 200,000 distinct CDR3 sequences, less than 15% seen once. This sample was also put to use in a study of T cells expressing NK-cell markers. That work adds: 5'RACE template switching built TCR beta cDNA with unique molecular identifiers. Sorted CD3+CD56-NKG2C+, CD3+CD56+NKG2C- and CD3+CD56+NKG2C+ T cells were the source of the TCR beta repertoires. Seven donors tested HCMV-seropositive and one tested seronegative among the eight sequenced. Alpha-beta TCR T cells were the sole sorting target in several experiments, owing to an anti-gamma-delta TCR antibody.

Specimen: CD8+ T cells sorted from PBMCs, collected roughly 12 days after vaccination. The receptor was isolated from a man in his fifties who received an inactivated influenza vaccine.

The CDR3 bases are TGTGCCAGCAGCTTCGGATGGACTGAAGCTTTCTTT. Amino acids: CASSFGWTEAFF. This chain connects TRBV7-9 to TRBJ1-1; D unresolved. There are 12 residues in the CDR3. Germline V gene sequence: CDR1 SEHNR, CDR2 FQNEAQ (reference sequence). V was pared by 3 bases and J by 5 bases, with 7 bases between.